Below, 16 T cell receptor beta chains from the same sample are listed, as sequenced in a study of T-cell reconstitution after alpha-beta-depleted transplantation in children. Researchers prepared the TCRbeta library using unique molecular identifiers, the study reports. TCRdb fed the PCR reads into MiXCR, producing one record per CDR3 protein. Among under 150,000 distinct CDR3 sequences, around 9.8% were seen once, and the ten largest hold 24%. This specimen consisted of PBMCs, mostly from graft donor cells, obtained 180 days after TCRalphabeta/CD19-depleted stem cell transplant. All receptors derive from a girl under two years old who had a stem cell transplant for combined immunodeficiency, so the T cells may come from the graft donor.

This clonotype was picked up a small number of times. This rearrangement joins TRBV29-1 to TRBJ2-7; 9 bases are a match to TRBD1. Per the germline V gene, CDR1 is SQVTM and CDR2 is ANQGSEA. This CDR3 region has 16 residues. V was pared by 0 bases and J by 3 bases, with 9 bases of the junction left unmatched. CDR3 nucleotide sequence: TGCAGCGTTGAAGAGTGGAGGAGGGACAGGGTCTACGAGCAGTACTTC. Translation gives CSVEEWRRDRVYEQYF.

This clonotype was seen many times. The CDR3 nucleotides are TGTGCCAGCAGCTTGGACAGGGTGGAGACCCAGTACTTC. This translates into CASSLDRVETQYF. This sequence joins TRBV5-6 and TRBJ2-5; maybe TRBD1 (6 bases). The V end lost 0 bases, the J end lost 5 bases, and 8 bases lay between the germline ends. From germline, CDR1 is SGHDT and CDR2 YYEEEE. This CDR3 spans 13 amino acids.

In its sample, this clonotype was seen a few times. The chain has TRBV7-2 and TRBJ2-7; no reliable D call. The V gene's germline CDR1 is SGHTA and CDR2 FQGNSA. V was cut by 3 bases and J by 6 bases, with 12 bases left in between. CDR3 length: 13 amino acids. The CDR3, as DNA: TGTGCCAGCAGCTTCCGTCCCGTTTCCGAGCAGTACTTC. Amino acids: CASSFRPVSEQYF. Variable domain in full (rest from reference TRBV7-2 and TRBJ2-7): GAGVSQSPSNKVTEKGKDVELRCDPISGHTALYWYRQSLGQGLEFLIYFQGNSAPDKSGLPSDRFSAERTGGSVSTLTIQRTQQEDSAVYLCASSFRPVSEQYFGPGTRLTVT.

This clonotype was recorded at least ten times. The V gene is TRBV7-8, the J gene TRBJ2-2, with TRBD2 matching over 7 bases. V shed 10 bases, J shed 4 bases, and the junction held 6 bases outside the gene matches. Germline CDR1 SGHVS, CDR2 FQNEAQ. The CDR3 runs 13 residues. The CDR3 nucleotides read TGTGCCACAGGACTAGGCGTCACCGGGGAGCTGTTTTTT. Translation: CATGLGVTGELFF. Full variable domain (remainder filled in from reference TRBV7-8 and TRBJ2-2): GAGVSQSPRYKVAKRGQDVALRCDPISGHVSLFWYQQALGQGPEFLTYFQNEAQLDKSGLPSDRFFAERPEGSVSTLKIQRTQQEDSAVYLCATGLGVTGELFFGEGSRLTVL.

In this sample, this clonotype turned up many times. The chain carries TRBV24-1 and TRBJ2-5; the match to TRBD1 covers 10 bases. The CDR3 runs 15 residues. Germline V gives CDR1 KGHDR, CDR2 SFDVKD. With V trimmed by 4 bases and J by 5 bases, 6 bases remained unmatched. The chain's CDR3 is CATSDPGQGLETQYF. Written as DNA, the CDR3 is TGTGCCACCAGTGACCCGGGACAGGGGTTGGAGACCCAGTACTTC.

This chain links TRBV20-1 with TRBJ2-7; D is unresolved. Trimming pared 0 bases from V and 9 bases from J, leaving 9 bases between. The length of the CDR3 is 11 residues. CDR1 is DFQATT and CDR2 is SNEGSKA in the germline V gene (reference sequence). The CDR3 DNA is TGCAGTGCTAGAGAACGGATGGGGCAGTACTTC. Residues: CSARERMGQYF.

This clonotype was recorded a few times. The rearrangement uses TRBV5-5 and TRBJ2-7; 7 bases are a match to TRBD1. The CDR3 is 16 amino acids. J gave up 1 base and V 4 bases, and 11 bases lay outside the gene matches. Germline CDR1 is SGHKS and CDR2 is YYEKEE (reference sequence). CDR3 sequence reads: CASSLGQFSSSYEQYF. The CDR3 DNA follows: TGTGCCAGCAGCCTGGGACAGTTTTCCTCTTCCTACGAGCAGTACTTC. Full variable domain (outside the CDR3, taken from reference TRBV5-5 and TRBJ2-7): DAGVTQSPTHLIKTRGQQVTLRCSPISGHKSVSWYQQVLGQGPQFIFQYYEKEERGRGNFPDRFSARQFPNYSSELNVNALLLGDSALYLCASSLGQFSSSYEQYFGPGTRLTVT.

Many counts were recorded for this clonotype. This sequence joins TRBV20-1 and TRBJ2-3; maybe TRBD1 (6 bases). The CDR3 has 12 residues. Between the trimmed V and J ends, which lost 5 bases and 4 bases, there was a span of 10 bases. In germline, CDR1 is DFQATT, CDR2 SNEGSKA (reference sequence). The CDR3 nucleotides read TGCAGTGCTGGACAGTGGGCAGATACGCAGTATTTT. This translates into CSAGQWADTQYF.

This clonotype was seen ten or more times. The chain employs TRBV7-2 and TRBJ2-3; 7 bases map to TRBD2. Germline-derived CDR1 and CDR2 are SGHTA and FQGNSA. The CDR3 has 15 residues. V was clipped by 5 bases and J by 1 base; unmatched bases: 6. CDR3 region: CASSPEAGGTDTQYF. CDR3 DNA: TGTGCCAGCAGCCCAGAGGCGGGGGGCACAGATACGCAGTATTTT.

The chain recombines TRBV5-6 with TRBJ2-7, with 12 bases identical to TRBD2. This CDR3 is built from 14 residues. Germline CDR1 is SGHDT and CDR2 is YYEEEE. The V and J ends lost 1 base and 7 bases, in that order; junction bases with no gene match: 3. In DNA, the CDR3 is TGTGCCAGCAGCTTGCTAGCGGGAGGGCCAGAGCAGTACTTC. Translating gives CASSLLAGGPEQYF.

V and J are TRBV11-2 and TRBJ2-7; maybe TRBD1 (5 bases). V lost 0 bases and J lost 7, with 7 bases in between. The CDR3 extends over 12 amino acids. From germline, CDR1 is SGHAT and CDR2 FQNNGV. The CDR3 loop is CASSLDAGEQYF. As DNA, the CDR3 is TGTGCCAGCAGCTTAGATGCAGGGGAGCAGTACTTC.

The chain uses TRBV12-3 or TRBV12-4 and TRBJ2-7; tentative D call: TRBD2 (5 bases). The CDR3 length is 13 residues. The ends were cut back, 3 bases at V and 7 bases at J, with 13 bases in the middle. CDR3 in DNA: TGTGCCAGCAGTTTCTGGGAGTCGGGGGAGCAGTACTTC. Amino acids: CASSFWESGEQYF.

Comment on this clonotype: This may be a read error, as it is one base from a much larger clone. The chain is built from TRBV7-9 and TRBJ2-3; D gene unclear. Per germline, CDR1 SEHNR and CDR2 FQNEAQ (reference sequence). The CDR3 has 10 residues. The CDR3 nucleotides are TGTGCCAGCGGCACAGATACGAAGTATTTT. Residues: CASGTDTKYF. Supplemented by reference TRBV7-9 and TRBJ2-3, the full variable domain reads DTGVSQNPRHKITKRGQNVTFRCDPISEHNRLYWYRQTLGQGPEFLTYFQNEAQLEKSRLLSDRFSAERPKGSFSTLEIQRTEQGDSAMYLCASGTDTKYFGPGTRLTVL.

This clonotype was detected only a few times. The chain uses TRBV6-2 or TRBV6-3 and TRBJ2-1; D tentatively fits TRBD1 or TRBD2 (5 bases each). This CDR3 is built from 12 residues. Germline-derived CDR1 and CDR2 are MNHEY and SVGEGT. The V end was cut by 5 bases, the J end by 11 bases, with 13 bases between. The CDR3 loop is CASSDPPGQQFF. CDR3 nucleotides: TGTGCCAGCAGTGACCCACCGGGACAGCAGTTCTTC.

This clonotype was detected only a few times. The V call is TRBV12-3 or TRBV12-4, the J call TRBJ1-6, with 12 bases that match TRBD1. The CDR3 spans 20 residues. Germline trimming cut 6 bases from V and 2 bases from J; bases unmatched to any gene: 14. Here the CDR3 reads CASRINRDRGREPYNSPLHF. CDR3 sequence (DNA): TGTGCCAGCAGGATCAACCGGGACAGGGGGCGGGAACCCTATAATTCACCCCTCCACTTT.

This clonotype was picked up a small number of times. This chain links TRBV6-1 with TRBJ1-2, with D tentatively TRBD1 (6 bases). The CDR3 runs to 15 residues. CDR1 is MNHNS, CDR2 SASEGT, per germline. The germline V and J ends were trimmed by 5 bases and 1 base, with 14 bases remaining between them. The CDR3 nucleotides are TGTGCCAGCAGTCCCGCACAGGGTTATAACTATGGCTACACCTTC. The encoded protein is CASSPAQGYNYGYTF.